This TCR beta chain was identified during a study of memory CD8 T cells in hepatitis C reinfection. Whole-study context: After reinfection, a couple of primary-infection resolvers became chronically infected. Pre-reinfection samples were taken 55 to 20 weeks before detection. Study results and caveats: Only 4 or 5 donors prevented definitive conclusions about public clonotypes.

V dropped 5 bases and J dropped 3; count of bases not matched to a gene: 3. The length of the CDR3 is 14 residues. The germline V gene encodes CDR1 SGDLS and CDR2 YYNGEE. The sample holds one count of this clone. Its antigen is not identified. Time point meaning: pre-reinfection, 55 to 20 weeks before reinfection detection. No in vitro expansion preceded TCR sequencing of the sorted cells. Total naive CD8 T cells were sorted as viable CD3+ CD8+ CD45RO- cells from a couple of donors. Repertoires were generated with immunoSEQ multiplex PCR, while TCRdb's copy carries only in-frame clones and drops some. In the table there are over 50,000 clones, roughly 91% of which are singletons.

The rearrangement uses TRBV9 and TRBJ2-2, with 8 nucleotides matching TRBD2. Source material: naive CD8+ T cells sorted from blood. The origin of this receptor is a young man with hepatitis C virus infection. CDR3: CASRYSGDTGELFF. The CDR3 DNA follows: TGTGCCAGCAGGTATAGCGGGGACACCGGGGAGCTGTTTTTT.